Shown below are 25 T cell receptor beta chains from a single sample sequenced in a study of T cell responses to AZD1222 COVID-19 vaccine. Repertoires were generated with immunoSEQ multiplex PCR, while TCRdb's copy carries only in-frame clones and drops some. The sample holds under 150,000 clones; roughly 85% are singletons and the top ten take roughly 20%. The input for sequencing was peripheral blood, taken on day 0 of MenACWY control vaccination. These receptors originate from an adult in good health.

This sequence joins TRBV5-5 and TRBJ2-7, with 11 bases lining up with TRBD2. Germline loops: CDR1 SGHKS, CDR2 YYEKEE (reference sequence). CDR3 length: 15 residues. Losses at the gene ends were 1 base for V and 0 bases for J; bases not matched to a gene: 0. The CDR3 sequence: CASSLTSGSSYEQYF. Written as DNA, the CDR3 is TGTGCCAGCAGCTTGACTAGCGGGAGCTCCTACGAGCAGTACTTC. Looking up the rest from reference TRBV5-5 and TRBJ2-7 gives the full variable domain: DAGVTQSPTHLIKTRGQQVTLRCSPISGHKSVSWYQQVLGQGPQFIFQYYEKEERGRGNFPDRFSARQFPNYSSELNVNALLLGDSALYLCASSLTSGSSYEQYFGPGTRLTVT.

In its sample, this clone was seen once. The gene calls are TRBV4-1 and TRBJ2-3, with D possibly matching TRBD2 (5 bases). Trimming took off 2 bases at V and 3 bases at J, with 9 bases between the two ends. CDR3 length: 14 residues. The germline CDR1 and CDR2 sequences are MGHRA and YSYEKL. CDR3 in amino acids: CASSQWELTDTQYF. The CDR3 DNA follows: TGCGCCAGCAGCCAATGGGAGCTGACAGATACGCAGTATTTT.

V usage is TRBV11-2 and J usage is TRBJ2-4; 8 nucleotides align to TRBD2. This CDR3 is 18 amino acids long. Losses at the gene ends were 2 bases for V and 3 bases for J; bases not matched to a gene: 12. Germline assignment: CDR1 SGHAT and CDR2 FQNNGV. CDR3 nucleotides: TGTGCCAGCAGCTTACCTCGGGGGGGCTTGATCGACAAAAACATTCAGTACTTC. Its protein product is CASSLPRGGLIDKNIQYF.

J is TRBJ1-3 and V is TRBV21-1. TRBV21-1 is deemed a pseudogene. This CDR3 contains 18 residues. CDR3 nucleotide sequence: TGTGCCAGCAGCAAAAATAGGCAGAGACGCCAGAAAGGAAACACCATATATTTT. Protein product: CASSKNRQRRQKGNTIYF.

The V call is TRBV9, the J call TRBJ2-7; perhaps TRBD1 as D (5 bases). CDR3 length: 17 amino acids. CDR1 is SGDLS and CDR2 is YYNGEE in the germline V gene. The V end lost 0 bases, the J end lost 4 bases, and 20 bases lay between the germline ends. In nucleotides, the CDR3 is TGTGCCAGCAGCGTAGTAGTGACAGAAAATAGGGTGTACGAGCAGTACTTC. This sequence encodes CASSVVVTENRVYEQYF.

In its sample, this clone was seen a few times. The chain combines TRBV5-1 with TRBJ1-4; the D is unclear. Between the trimmed V and J ends, which lost 3 bases and 3 bases, there was a span of 15 bases. In germline, CDR1 is SGHRS, CDR2 YFSETQ. This CDR3 spans 16 amino acids. The CDR3 nucleotides read TGCGCCAGCAGCTCCGGACCCAACCGGTCTAATGAAAAACTGTTTTTT. This gives the protein CASSSGPNRSNEKLFF.

J is TRBJ1-5 and V is TRBV2; no clear D gene. Germline V gene sequence: CDR1 SNHLY, CDR2 FYNNEI. This CDR3 has 13 amino acids. V lost 5 bases to trimming and J lost 4 bases, with 9 bases between them. As DNA, the CDR3 is TGTGCCAGCAGTCGTCGGGTGAATCAGCCCCAGCATTTT. Translated: CASSRRVNQPQHF.

As DNA, the CDR3 is TGTGCCAGCAGCGTAGTGCCAGGGCGAACGACTTTCTTT. Translated: CASSVVPGRTTFF. This sequence joins TRBV9 and TRBJ1-1; the D gene is possibly TRBD1 (5 bases). CDR3 size: 13 residues. Per the germline V gene, CDR1 is SGDLS and CDR2 is YYNGEE. Trimming took off 0 bases at V and 12 bases at J, with 15 bases between the two ends.

The rearrangement links TRBV7-3 to TRBJ2-1; D remains unclear. The CDR3 covers 16 residues. Trimming removed 5 bases from V and 0 bases from J, with 14 bases in between. Germline V CDR1 and CDR2: SGHTA, FQGTGA. CDR3 protein: CASSPFGRSSYNEQFF. The CDR3 nucleotides are TGTGCCAGCAGCCCCTTTGGGCGGAGCTCCTACAATGAGCAGTTCTTC.

This clone was seen only once. This chain connects TRBV3-1 (or the pseudogene TRBV3-2) to TRBJ1-4; no definite D call. The CDR3 has 11 amino acids. Between the trimmed V and J ends, which lost 1 base and 7 bases, there was a span of 1 base. Germline CDR1 and CDR2: LGHDT and YNNKEL (reference sequence). The CDR3 DNA follows: TGTGCCAGCAGCCAAGTTGAAAAACTGTTTTTT. It encodes CASSQVEKLFF.

The chain joins TRBV29-1 to TRBJ2-7, with D unclear. CDR3 length equals 14 residues. In germline, CDR1 is SQVTM, CDR2 ANQGSEA. Trimming pared 0 bases from V and 2 bases from J, leaving 11 bases between. The CDR3 DNA sequence: TGCAGCGTTGAAGATCGGACGTTCCCCTACGAGCAGTACTTC. Translation: CSVEDRTFPYEQYF.

The gene calls are TRBV28 and TRBJ2-1; tentatively, D is TRBD1 or TRBD2 (5 bases each). Germline values: CDR1 MDHEN, CDR2 SYDVKM. The CDR3 extends over 13 amino acids. Trimming took off 6 bases at V and 8 bases at J, with 14 bases between the two ends. CDR3 coding DNA: TGTGCCAGCAGCCTTGGCCCGGGACATGAGCAGTTCTTC. Encoded protein: CASSLGPGHEQFF.

V and J are TRBV6-5 and TRBJ2-7, with 10 bases that match TRBD2. CDR1 and CDR2 (germline): MNHEY, SVGAGI. The ends lost 5 bases at V and 0 bases at J; junction bases unmatched: 4. The CDR3 has 15 amino acids. This chain's CDR3 is CASSLRTSGSYEQYF. The CDR3 DNA reads as TGTGCCAGCAGTCTACGGACTAGCGGCTCCTACGAGCAGTACTTC.

The rearrangement links TRBV3-1 (or the pseudogene TRBV3-2) to TRBJ2-2, with TRBD2 identical over 16 bases. V shed 5 bases and J 1 base; nucleotides not matched to a gene: 7. The CDR3 loop spans 19 amino acids. CDR1 and CDR2 from the germline V gene are LGHDT and YNNKEL (reference sequence). In nucleotides, the CDR3 is TGTGCCAGCAGCTACACGGGACTAGCGGGAGGGCGGAACACCGGGGAGCTGTTTTTT. This codes for CASSYTGLAGGRNTGELFF.

The chain uses TRBV3-1 (or the pseudogene TRBV3-2) and TRBJ2-1; D perhaps matches TRBD2 (6 bases). Germline values: CDR1 LGHDT, CDR2 YNNKEL (reference sequence). V lost 4 bases, J lost 5 bases, and 12 bases lay in between. The CDR3 loop spans 14 amino acids. The CDR3 loop is CASSPMAGNNEQFF. The CDR3, as DNA: TGTGCCAGCAGCCCCATGGCGGGAAACAATGAGCAGTTCTTC.

V is TRBV18 and J is TRBJ1-4; D ambiguous. The length of the CDR3 is 13 residues. Trimming took off 3 bases at V and 14 bases at J, with 16 bases between the two ends. Germline lookup yields CDR1 KGHSH and CDR2 LQKENI. The CDR3 DNA follows: TGTGCCAGCTCACCTAGATTCCGGGAGCCCCTGTTTTTT. Amino acids: CASSPRFREPLFF.

The chain uses TRBV3-1 (or the pseudogene TRBV3-2) and TRBJ2-6; D gene ambiguous. Trimming pared 1 base from V and 4 bases from J, leaving 11 bases between. The germline V gene encodes CDR1 LGHDT and CDR2 YNNKEL (reference sequence). The CDR3 is 16 amino acids. CDR3 sequence: CASSQVGPIGANVLTF. The CDR3 nucleotides read TGTGCCAGCAGCCAAGTAGGTCCGATAGGGGCCAACGTCCTGACTTTC.

This chain joins TRBV7-9 and TRBJ2-7; 9 positions agree with TRBD2. The CDR3 has 17 amino acids. Germline V gives CDR1 SEHNR, CDR2 FQNEAQ (reference sequence). V lost 3 bases, J lost 2 bases, and 11 bases stayed unmatched. DNA for the CDR3: TGTGCCAGCAGCTTGGGTGGTGCTAGCGGGATAACCTACGAGCAGTACTTC. Translating it yields CASSLGGASGITYEQYF.

The rearrangement uses TRBV3-1 (or the pseudogene TRBV3-2) and TRBJ2-1, with 10 bases identical to TRBD2. Trimming took 4 bases from V and 0 from J; bases not matched to a gene: 9. The CDR3 runs 18 residues. Germline V CDR1 and CDR2: LGHDT, YNNKEL (reference sequence). CDR3 in amino acids: CASSPRTSGYHSYNEQFF. The DNA for the CDR3 is TGTGCCAGCAGCCCACGGACTAGCGGATACCACTCCTACAATGAGCAGTTCTTC.

The rearrangement uses TRBV28 and TRBJ1-2; 11 nucleotides line up with TRBD1. The CDR3 sequence is 14 residues long. The germline gives CDR1 MDHEN, CDR2 SYDVKM. J lost 4 bases, V lost 8 bases, and 6 bases had no gene match. DNA of the CDR3: TGTGCCAGCGGGACAGGGGGTAGGGCCTATGGCTACACCTTC. It translates to CASGTGGRAYGYTF.

The chain is built from TRBV19 and TRBJ2-3; 10 bases line up with TRBD2. After removal of 5 bases from V and 7 bases from J, the junction contained 3 bases not matched to a gene. The CDR3 consists of 13 residues. The V gene's germline CDR1 is LNHDA and CDR2 SQIVND (reference sequence). The CDR3 DNA reads TGTGCCAGTAGTGGGACTAGCGCCTATACGCAGTATTTT. Protein: CASSGTSAYTQYF.

The V and J genes are TRBV28 and TRBJ1-6; TRBD1 matches at 7 bases. Per the germline V gene, CDR1 is MDHEN and CDR2 is SYDVKM. V trimming: 5 bases; J trimming: 5 bases; junction bases outside the gene matches: 12. CDR3 size: 17 residues. CDR3 region: CASSTPHTGVDNSPLHF. CDR3 sequence (DNA): TGTGCCAGCAGTACACCCCACACAGGGGTTGATAATTCACCCCTCCACTTT.

The chain joins TRBV5-6 to TRBJ1-4; 7 bases fit TRBD1. Germline V gene sequence: CDR1 SGHDT, CDR2 YYEEEE. V gave up 0 bases and J gave up 8 bases; unmatched junction bases: 7. The CDR3 is made up of 15 amino acids. The CDR3 bases are TGTGCCAGCAGCTTGGCCGGAGGGGACAGCGAAAAACTGTTTTTT. Translated, it gives CASSLAGGDSEKLFF.

The chain is built from TRBV28 and TRBJ1-3; the D gene is possibly TRBD1 (6 bases). Germline V gene lookup returns CDR1 MDHEN and CDR2 SYDVKM. The V end was cut by 5 bases, the J end by 4 bases, with 18 bases between. The CDR3 consists of 16 residues. CDR3 DNA sequence: TGTGCCAGCAGTCCGGGGGGACACCCACTCGGAAACACCATATATTTT. Translation: CASSPGGHPLGNTIYF.

The J gene is TRBJ2-4, the V gene TRBV7-9; D is possibly TRBD2 (6 bases). Germline CDR1 and CDR2: SEHNR and FQNEAQ (reference sequence). This CDR3 is 15 amino acids long. Trimming left V 10 bases short and J 3 bases short, with 19 bases between. The CDR3 region has the DNA TGTGCCATCCGGGCGGGAAAGGAGGACAAAAACATTCAGTACTTC. Amino acids: CAIRAGKEDKNIQYF.